The 4 T cell receptor beta chains in this list originate from one sample, sequenced in a study of T cell repertoires in cytomegalovirus infection. One entry per CDR3 protein results from TCRdb running MiXCR on the reads. The table lists approximately 320,000 distinct CDR3 sequences, 9.5% of them singletons. Sequencing was done on a sample of PBMCs. The receptors shown here come from a human donor in good health (CMV status not recorded). Some clones in this sample may be carry-over from other donors' samples.

This clonotype was seen at least ten times. This sequence joins TRBV6-1 and TRBJ2-1; 9 bases line up with TRBD2. Looked up from germline, CDR1 is MNHNS and CDR2 is SASEGT. V gave up 5 bases and J gave up 5 bases; unmatched junction bases: 13. CDR3 size: 17 residues. CDR3 region: CASSSYGSGGKDNEQFF. DNA for the CDR3: TGTGCCAGCAGTTCTTACGGAAGCGGGGGGAAGGACAATGAGCAGTTCTTC.

This rearrangement joins TRBV12-3 or TRBV12-4 to TRBJ1-1, with 8 bases matching TRBD1. The length of the CDR3 is 16 residues. The trim removed 2 bases at V and 5 bases at J, leaving 10 bases unmatched. The CDR3 loop is CASSLRAGGLSTEAFF. The CDR3, as DNA: TGTGCCAGCAGTTTACGGGCAGGGGGCCTATCGACTGAAGCTTTCTTT.

There are many counts of this clonotype. DNA of the CDR3: TGCGCCAGCAGCTTGGGCTTTCAAGATACGCAGTATTTT. Translated: CASSLGFQDTQYF. V gene TRBV5-1 combines with J gene TRBJ2-3; no firm D call. The CDR3 has 13 residues. From germline, CDR1 is SGHRS and CDR2 YFSETQ. V lost 0 bases to trimming and J lost 5 bases, with 7 bases between them.

This clonotype has a count of ten or more. The chain links TRBV12-3 or TRBV12-4 to TRBJ2-1; D is ambiguous. V lost 6 bases and J 6 bases, leaving 9 bases between the germline ends. The CDR3 length is 12 residues. CDR3 in amino acids: CASRRQSNEQFF. DNA for the CDR3: TGTGCCAGCAGGCGCCAGTCCAATGAGCAGTTCTTC.